In its sample, the clone carrying this TCR beta chain was seen many times. Its antigen is undetermined. The data are from a study of identical twins. Healthy Caucasian individuals made up all the donors. Findings of the study overall: Some out-of-frame alpha sequences were shared by twins, and these showed excess low generation probability. While abundant cord blood beta clonotypes carried fewer insertions, memory repertoires showed no such pattern. Weaker excess sharing between twins was seen in beta out-of-frame sequences.

TCRdb re-called the 5' RACE reads through MiXCR, storing one row per CDR3 protein. The sample records about 240,000 distinct CDR3 sequences, 8% to 11% being singletons. Sequences were obtained from memory T cells sorted from blood. The clonotype originates from a man aged 50 to 60 in good health.

Here the CDR3 reads CASSQDFETRRNQPQHF. The CDR3 region has the DNA TGCGCCAGCAGCCAAGATTTCGAAACACGGCGCAATCAGCCCCAGCATTTT. The J gene is TRBJ1-5, the V gene TRBV4-1; D remains unclear. The CDR3 has 17 amino acids. The ends were cut back, 0 bases at V and 2 bases at J, with 14 bases in the middle. Germline V gene sequence: CDR1 MGHRA, CDR2 YSYEKL.